The 30 T cell receptor beta chains listed next were all sequenced from one sample in a study of T cells after yellow fever vaccination (dated by TCRdb to between 2017 and 2020). In the paper's terms, the treatment or condition label means: live attenuated yellow fever vaccine strain. The library was made by 5' RACE. Sequenced on an Illumina HiSeq 2500. The public reads were quality trimmed at Q25 with fastp and then assembled into clones with MiXCR by TCRdb, keeping productive beta chains. Rows matching on CDR3 protein sequence are summarized as one entry with the most common DNA and genes. The sample contains roughly 330,000 distinct CDR3 sequences, roughly 6.8% of them found a single time. The top ten clonotypes cover around 17% of the sample. This specimen consisted of PBMCs, obtained 45 days after the first yellow fever vaccination. The source of these receptors is a man between 18 and 29 years old who received the YFV17D yellow fever vaccine.

This chain uses TRBV30 with TRBJ2-6, with D unclear. From germline, CDR1 is GTSNPN and CDR2 SVGIG (reference sequence). V was cut by 2 bases and J by 4 bases, with 6 bases left in between. The CDR3 runs 13 residues. The CDR3 is CAWSLRGANVLTF. In DNA form, the CDR3 reads TGTGCCTGGAGTCTCAGGGGGGCCAACGTCCTGACTTTC.

The V gene is TRBV3-1, the J gene TRBJ1-1, with a possible D match to TRBD1 (5 bases). CDR1 and CDR2 from the germline V gene are LGHDT and YNNKEL (reference sequence). Trimming cost V 5 bases and J 1 base, with 14 bases left between them. The CDR3 has 15 amino acids. The CDR3: CASSFRGQKNTEAFF. For the CDR3, the DNA is TGTGCCAGCAGCTTTAGGGGCCAGAAGAACACTGAAGCTTTCTTT.

In its sample, this clonotype was seen many times. This chain connects TRBV12-3 or TRBV12-4 to TRBJ2-3, with D possibly being TRBD1 (6 bases). Trimming stripped 0 bases from V and 0 bases from J, with 10 bases between. The CDR3 has 16 residues. The CDR3 sequence is CASSLAARGSTDTQYF. The CDR3 bases are TGTGCCAGCAGTTTAGCGGCCAGGGGCAGCACAGATACGCAGTATTTT.

This clonotype was picked up many times. The V call is TRBV20-1, the J call TRBJ2-3; TRBD1 is a possible D gene (6 bases). The CDR3 is 13 residues long. Trimming took off 6 bases at V and 1 base at J, with 11 bases between the two ends. Germline values: CDR1 DFQATT, CDR2 SNEGSKA (reference sequence). The CDR3 protein is CSARQDRTDTQYF. The CDR3, as DNA: TGCAGTGCCCGACAGGATCGCACAGATACGCAGTATTTT.

This clonotype has only a few counts. V and J are TRBV10-3 and TRBJ1-2; 9 nucleotides match TRBD1. CDR1 and CDR2 (germline): ENHRY, SYGVKD. CDR3 length: 14 residues. V dropped 4 bases and J dropped 6; count of bases not matched to a gene: 6. The CDR3 DNA follows: TGTGCCATCAGTGGAACAGGGGGCGGCAATGGCTACACCTTC. Residues: CAISGTGGGNGYTF.

This clonotype was recorded many times. This chain links TRBV11-2 with TRBJ1-5, with D unclear. Looked up from germline, CDR1 is SGHAT and CDR2 is FQNNGV. Deletions cut 4 bases from V and 6 bases from J, with 10 bases between. The CDR3 consists of 13 residues. The CDR3 DNA follows: TGTGCCAGCAGCTCCGACGGGTTTCAGCCCCAGCATTTT. It yields the protein CASSSDGFQPQHF.

The gene calls are TRBV6-1 and TRBJ2-6; D remains unclear. Germline-derived CDR1 and CDR2 are MNHNS and SASEGT. Between the trimmed V and J ends, which lost 6 bases and 0 bases, there was a span of 9 bases. The CDR3 has 15 residues. The CDR3 coding sequence is TGTGCCAGCAGGTCCGATGCCTCTGGGGCCAACGTCCTGACTTTC. Translation gives CASRSDASGANVLTF.

Many counts were recorded for this clonotype. The V gene is TRBV10-3, the J gene TRBJ1-5, with 7 nucleotides matching TRBD1. Trimming cost V 0 bases and J 5 bases; bases outside gene matches: 4. CDR3 length: 15 amino acids. The germline V gene has CDR1 ENHRY and CDR2 SYGVKD. The CDR3 protein is CAISESSDRDQPQHF. In DNA, the CDR3 is TGTGCCATCAGTGAGTCGTCTGACAGGGATCAGCCCCAGCATTTT.

The chain has TRBV6-5 and TRBJ2-2; D possibly corresponds to TRBD2 (6 bases). This CDR3 has 17 residues. Germline values: CDR1 MNHEY, CDR2 SVGAGI. V was pared by 2 bases and J by 2 bases, with 15 bases between. Here the CDR3 DNA reads TGTGCCAGCAGTTACCGATCACCCGGGGGAAACACCGGGGAGCTGTTTTTT. This encodes CASSYRSPGGNTGELFF.

This clonotype has a count of ten or more. The chain uses TRBV5-1 and TRBJ1-2, with TRBD1 matching over 7 bases. The CDR3 spans 13 residues. Looked up from germline, CDR1 is SGHRS and CDR2 is YFSETQ. The trim removed 2 bases at V and 5 bases at J, leaving 3 bases unmatched. CDR3 DNA: TGCGCCAGCAGCTTAGGGACAGCGTATGGCTACACCTTC. Translated, it gives CASSLGTAYGYTF.

This clonotype was observed a handful of times. The chain employs TRBV14 and TRBJ1-2, with D hard to call. Looked up from germline, CDR1 is SGHDN and CDR2 is FVKESK. The CDR3 totals 17 residues. V shed 2 bases and J shed 4 bases, with 20 bases lying between them. The CDR3 loop is CASSQMPWEGRSYGYTF. Here the CDR3 DNA reads TGTGCCAGCAGCCAAATGCCATGGGAGGGTCGCAGCTATGGCTACACCTTC.

This clonotype was counted at least ten times. V is TRBV6-5 and J is TRBJ1-6, with a weak D call TRBD1 (6 bases). Germline V gives CDR1 MNHEY, CDR2 SVGAGI. V lost 2 bases and J 4 bases, leaving 18 bases between the germline ends. The CDR3 spans 18 residues. The CDR3 DNA reads TGTGCCAGCAGTTACACCGCGGACAGAATCTATTATAATTCACCCCTCCACTTT. This codes for CASSYTADRIYYNSPLHF.

This clonotype has more than one count but fewer than ten. The chain has TRBV5-6 and TRBJ2-5, with 12 bases identical to TRBD1. The length of the CDR3 is 14 residues. Germline loops: CDR1 SGHDT, CDR2 YYEEEE. Losses at the gene ends were 3 bases for V and 5 bases for J; bases not matched to a gene: 2. In DNA form, the CDR3 reads TGTGCCAGCAGCTGGGACAGGGGGCGTGAGACCCAGTACTTC. Protein sequence: CASSWDRGRETQYF.

This clonotype was counted at least ten times. The CDR3 sequence: CATAGRWNTGELFF. CDR3 DNA sequence: TGTGCCACAGCAGGGAGGTGGAACACCGGGGAGCTGTTTTTT. The chain recombines TRBV15 with TRBJ2-2; D might be TRBD2 (6 bases). CDR1 is LNHNV and CDR2 is YYDKDF in the germline V gene (reference sequence). V lost 9 bases and J lost 1, with 12 bases in between. The CDR3 is 14 residues long.

The chain joins TRBV5-1 to TRBJ1-3; possibly TRBD1 for D (5 bases). This CDR3 is built from 16 residues. The germline V and J ends were trimmed by 2 bases and 0 bases, with 12 bases remaining between them. Germline CDR1 is SGHRS and CDR2 is YFSETQ. The CDR3 region is CASSLRGRDSGNTIYF. The CDR3 DNA reads as TGCGCCAGCAGCTTACGGGGCCGCGACTCTGGAAACACCATATATTTT.

This rearrangement joins TRBV4-1 to TRBJ2-1; 9 bases line up with TRBD2. The CDR3 runs 18 residues. The V segment lost 0 bases and the J segment 5 bases; nucleotides outside the gene matches: 11. Germline loops: CDR1 MGHRA, CDR2 YSYEKL. The CDR3: CASSQETGWRGGDNEQFF. The CDR3 nucleotides read TGCGCCAGCAGCCAAGAAACAGGGTGGCGGGGGGGGGACAATGAGCAGTTCTTC.

Only a few counts were recorded for this clonotype. This chain connects TRBV6-5 to TRBJ1-1, with 7 bases fitting TRBD1. This CDR3 is 14 amino acids long. Losses at the gene ends were 6 bases for V and 1 base for J; bases not matched to a gene: 5. Per germline, CDR1 MNHEY and CDR2 SVGAGI. The chain's CDR3 is CASRQGSQNTEAFF. Written as DNA, the CDR3 is TGTGCCAGCAGACAGGGGAGCCAGAACACTGAAGCTTTCTTT.

The rearrangement links TRBV30 to TRBJ2-2; D unresolved. The V gene lost 1 base and the J gene lost 5 bases, with 2 bases spanning the gap. There are 11 residues in the CDR3. Germline V gene lookup returns CDR1 GTSNPN and CDR2 SVGIG (reference sequence). CDR3 amino acids: CAWSETGELFF. The CDR3 DNA reads TGTGCCTGGAGTGAAACCGGGGAGCTGTTTTTT.

In this sample, this clonotype turned up a few times. This rearrangement joins TRBV6-2 or TRBV6-3 to TRBJ2-3; D not resolved. CDR1 is MNHEY and CDR2 is SVGEGT in the germline V gene. This CDR3 has 10 amino acids. Trimming removed 4 bases from V and 5 bases from J, with 1 base in between. CDR3 nucleotide sequence: TGTGCCAGCAGTTTAGATACGCAGTATTTT. Translation gives CASSLDTQYF.

The chain carries TRBV2 and TRBJ2-5; D gene ambiguous. CDR3 length: 14 residues. CDR1 SNHLY and CDR2 FYNNEI come from the germline V gene. Trimming pared 6 bases from V and 1 base from J, leaving 12 bases between. The CDR3 nucleotides read TGTGCCAGCAGGGAGACGGACGCCCAAGAGACCCAGTACTTC. It codes for CASRETDAQETQYF.

This sequence joins TRBV6-2 or TRBV6-3 and TRBJ2-3; perhaps TRBD2 as D (6 bases). The CDR3 is 14 amino acids. V lost 2 bases and J lost 4, with 10 bases in between. CDR1 and CDR2 from the germline V gene are MNHEY and SVGEGT. Here the CDR3 reads CASSYGREADTQYF. CDR3 nucleotide sequence: TGTGCCAGCAGTTACGGCAGGGAGGCAGATACGCAGTATTTT.

This sequence joins TRBV12-3 or TRBV12-4 and TRBJ1-2; a possible D gene is TRBD1 (6 bases). Trimming removed 6 bases from V and 0 bases from J, with 14 bases in between. The CDR3 consists of 15 residues. CDR3 region: CASRKTGRANYGYTF. DNA for the CDR3: TGTGCCAGCAGAAAAACAGGGAGAGCTAACTATGGCTACACCTTC.

CDR3 residues: CATRGGGGQATSNYGYTF. The CDR3 nucleotides are TGTGCCACCAGGGGAGGCGGGGGACAGGCCACCTCCAACTATGGCTACACCTTC. This chain connects TRBV10-3 to TRBJ1-2, with 8 nucleotides matching TRBD1. Germline assignment: CDR1 ENHRY and CDR2 SYGVKD. The CDR3 is made up of 18 amino acids. Trimming removed 10 bases from V and 2 bases from J; junction bases left unmatched: 21.

This chain connects TRBV20-1 to TRBJ2-2, with D maybe TRBD1 (5 bases). Germline values: CDR1 DFQATT, CDR2 SNEGSKA (reference sequence). This CDR3 has 14 amino acids. V shed 7 bases and J shed 6 bases, with 18 bases lying between them. As DNA, the CDR3 is TGCAGTGTTTCAGACAGCCTGTCCCCCGGGGAGCTGTTTTTT. This gives the protein CSVSDSLSPGELFF.

In its sample, this clonotype was seen many times. The V call is TRBV7-6, the J call TRBJ2-3; the D gene is possibly TRBD2 (6 bases). This CDR3 spans 13 amino acids. Germline lookup yields CDR1 SGHVS and CDR2 FNYEAQ. Trimming stripped 3 bases from V and 4 bases from J, with 8 bases between. CDR3 residues: CASSFGGSDTQYF. CDR3 coding DNA: TGTGCCAGCAGCTTCGGGGGATCAGATACGCAGTATTTT.

This clonotype was recorded many times. This chain uses TRBV5-6 with TRBJ1-2; D is ambiguous. CDR1 and CDR2 (germline): SGHDT, YYEEEE. The CDR3 totals 14 residues. V was shortened by 3 bases and J by 4 bases, with 13 bases between the two germline ends. The CDR3 DNA reads TGTGCCAGCAGCTCCGGGGATTATCGCTATGGCTACACCTTC. Its protein product is CASSSGDYRYGYTF.

This clonotype was seen repeatedly, ten times or more. CDR3: CASSLVVGTDTQYF. Here the CDR3 DNA reads TGTGCCAGCAGCTTAGTGGTGGGGACAGATACGCAGTATTTT. The rearrangement uses TRBV7-2 and TRBJ2-3; no firm D call. CDR3 length: 14 amino acids. V was shortened by 1 base and J by 3 bases, with 8 bases between the two germline ends. Germline V gene sequence: CDR1 SGHTA, CDR2 FQGNSA. The complete variable domain, with remaining parts taken from reference TRBV7-2 and TRBJ2-3, reads GAGVSQSPSNKVTEKGKDVELRCDPISGHTALYWYRQSLGQGLEFLIYFQGNSAPDKSGLPSDRFSAERTGGSVSTLTIQRTQQEDSAVYLCASSLVVGTDTQYFGPGTRLTVL.

The rearrangement uses TRBV5-1 and TRBJ2-6; possible D gene TRBD1, 5 bases. V dropped 1 base and J dropped 1 base, with 9 bases sitting between them. CDR3 length equals 16 residues. Germline CDR1 and CDR2: SGHRS and YFSETQ. The CDR3 region has the DNA TGCGCCAGCAGCTTGACAGGCGTTTCTGGGGCCAACGTCCTGACTTTC. Its protein is CASSLTGVSGANVLTF.

V and J are TRBV9 and TRBJ1-1; 8 nucleotides match TRBD1. Per the germline V gene, CDR1 is SGDLS and CDR2 is YYNGEE. V was clipped by 4 bases and J by 1 base; unmatched bases: 9. This CDR3 spans 16 amino acids. CDR3 amino acids: CASSTGLGQGNTEAFF. Here the CDR3 DNA reads TGTGCCAGCAGCACAGGACTCGGACAGGGGAACACTGAAGCTTTCTTT. Together with reference TRBV9 and TRBJ1-1, the CDR3 gives the full variable domain: DSGVTQTPKHLITATGQRVTLRCSPRSGDLSVYWYQQSLDQGLQFLIQYYNGEERAKGNILERFSAQQFPDLHSELNLSSLELGDSALYFCASSTGLGQGNTEAFFGQGTRLTVV.

In this sample, this clonotype turned up many times. V and J are TRBV20-1 and TRBJ2-7; D not certain. The CDR3 extends over 13 amino acids. CDR1 DFQATT and CDR2 SNEGSKA come from the germline V gene (reference sequence). The V end lost 7 bases, the J end lost 3 bases, and 16 bases lay between the germline ends. The CDR3 loop is CSVTSFPYYEQYF. As DNA, the CDR3 is TGCAGTGTTACCAGCTTCCCTTACTACGAGCAGTACTTC.